This TCR beta chain was sequenced for a study of CD8 T cells in ankylosing spondylitis. Findings of the study overall: Disease-linked clones were found to be CD8+ and relatively rare in peripheral blood. Ankylosing spondylitis blood appeared to be characterized by a TCR beta motif of eight or nine highly homologous variants. Significant enrichment of disease-linked clones was reportedly seen in matched ankylosing spondylitis synovial fluid.

This clonotype turned up a few times. Its antigen remains unidentified. The germline V and J ends were trimmed by 0 bases and 4 bases, with 9 bases remaining between them. The CDR3 runs to 14 residues. CDR1 and CDR2 from the germline V gene are ENHRY and SYGVKD. TCRdb called the 5' RACE reads again in MiXCR, with one record for every CDR3 protein. Among a few hundred thousand distinct CDR3 sequences listed, about 10% were seen once. The clonotype was recovered from a male donor with ankylosing spondylitis or in good health (not recorded which). The source material was blood, either unsorted or a sorted T cell fraction (not recorded which). This chain connects TRBV10-3 to TRBJ1-2; no clear D. The CDR3: CAISESWESYGYTF. The CDR3 coding sequence is TGTGCCATCAGTGAGTCTTGGGAGTCCTATGGCTACACCTTC.